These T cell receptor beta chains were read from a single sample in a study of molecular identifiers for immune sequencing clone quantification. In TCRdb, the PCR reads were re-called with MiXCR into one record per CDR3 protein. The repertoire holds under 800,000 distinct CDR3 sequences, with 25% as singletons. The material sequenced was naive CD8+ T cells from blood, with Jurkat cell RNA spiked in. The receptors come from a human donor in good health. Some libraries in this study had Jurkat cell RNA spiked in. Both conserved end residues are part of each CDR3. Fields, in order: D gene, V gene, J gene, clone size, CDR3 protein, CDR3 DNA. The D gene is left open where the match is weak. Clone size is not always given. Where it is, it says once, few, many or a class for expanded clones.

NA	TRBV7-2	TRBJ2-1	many	CASSLMGRTYNEQFF	TGTGCCAGCAGCTTAATGGGCAGAACCTACAATGAGCAGTTCTTC
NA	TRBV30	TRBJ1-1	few	CAWSVRWQMNTEAFF	TGTGCCTGGAGTGTACGGTGGCAAATGAACACTGAAGCTTTCTTT
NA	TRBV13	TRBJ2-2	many	CASSLVDGELFF	TGTGCCAGCAGCTTAGTTGACGGGGAGCTGTTTTTT
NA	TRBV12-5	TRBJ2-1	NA	CASGLPPSNEQFF	TGTGCTAGTGGTTTGCCGCCCAGCAATGAGCAGTTCTTC
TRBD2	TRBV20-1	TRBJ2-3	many	CSARESSGGSTSTDTQYF	TGCAGTGCTAGAGAAAGTAGCGGGGGGTCCACTAGCACAGATACGCAGTATTTT
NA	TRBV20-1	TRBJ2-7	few	CSARVSGFSGSYEQYF	TGCAGTGCTAGAGTCTCTGGGTTCAGTGGGTCCTACGAGCAGTACTTC
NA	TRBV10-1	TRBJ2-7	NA	CANAGTRYDQYF	TGCGCCAACGCAGGGACCCGCTACGATCAGTACTTC
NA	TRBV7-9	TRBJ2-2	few	CASSSWGQNTGELFF	TGTGCCAGCAGCTCATGGGGACAAAACACCGGGGAGCTGTTTTTT
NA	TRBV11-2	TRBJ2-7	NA	CASSLVADAHEQYF	TGTGCCAGCAGCTTAGTTGCGGACGCCCACGAGCAGTACTTC
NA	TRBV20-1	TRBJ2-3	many	CSAISEGKMDTQYF	TGCAGTGCCATTAGCGAGGGCAAAATGGATACGCAGTATTTT
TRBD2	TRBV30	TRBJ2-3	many	CAWSVGGSSTDTQYF	TGTGCCTGGAGTGTCGGCGGGAGTAGCACAGATACGCAGTATTTT
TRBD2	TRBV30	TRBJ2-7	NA	CAFSGDSYEQYF	TGTGCCTTTAGCGGGGACTCCTACGAGCAGTACTTC
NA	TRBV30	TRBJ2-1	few	CAWSSPYNEQFF	TGTGCCTGGAGTAGCCCCTACAATGAGCAGTTCTTC
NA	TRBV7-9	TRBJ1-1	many	CASGAAGTEAFF	TGTGCCAGCGGGGCAGCGGGCACTGAAGCTTTCTTT
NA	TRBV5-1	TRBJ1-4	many	CASSPDGIPGEKLFF	TGCGCCAGCAGCCCCGACGGGATCCCTGGAGAAAAACTGTTTTTT
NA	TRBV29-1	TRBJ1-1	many	CSAPTGPTEAFF	TGCAGCGCCCCAACAGGGCCCACTGAAGCTTTCTTT
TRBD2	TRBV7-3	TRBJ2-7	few	CASSSIRPAGWIYEQYF	TGTGCCAGCAGCTCCATACGCCCAGCGGGATGGATCTACGAGCAGTACTTC
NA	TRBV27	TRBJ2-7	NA	CASSLSSPGVIHEQYF	TGTGCCAGCAGTTTATCGTCTCCGGGAGTAATCCACGAGCAGTACTTC